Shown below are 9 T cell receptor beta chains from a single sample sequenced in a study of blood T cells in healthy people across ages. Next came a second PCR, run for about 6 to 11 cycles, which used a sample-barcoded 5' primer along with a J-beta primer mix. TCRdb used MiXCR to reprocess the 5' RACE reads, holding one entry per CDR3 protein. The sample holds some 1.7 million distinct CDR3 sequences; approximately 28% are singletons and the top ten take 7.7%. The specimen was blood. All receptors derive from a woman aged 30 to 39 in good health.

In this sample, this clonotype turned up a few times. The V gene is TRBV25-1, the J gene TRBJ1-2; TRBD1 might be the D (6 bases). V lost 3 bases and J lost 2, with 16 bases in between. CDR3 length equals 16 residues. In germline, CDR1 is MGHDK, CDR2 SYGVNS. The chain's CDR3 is CASSEAGADLNYGYTF. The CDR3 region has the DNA TGTGCCAGCAGTGAGGCAGGGGCCGATTTAAACTATGGCTACACCTTC.

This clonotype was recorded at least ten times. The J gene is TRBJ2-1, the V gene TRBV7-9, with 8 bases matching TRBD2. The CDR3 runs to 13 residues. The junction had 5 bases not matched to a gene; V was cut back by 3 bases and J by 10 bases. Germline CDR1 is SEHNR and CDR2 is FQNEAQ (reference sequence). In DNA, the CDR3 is TGTGCCAGCAGCTTGGCGGGGGGCCGGGAGCAGTTCTTC. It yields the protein CASSLAGGREQFF.

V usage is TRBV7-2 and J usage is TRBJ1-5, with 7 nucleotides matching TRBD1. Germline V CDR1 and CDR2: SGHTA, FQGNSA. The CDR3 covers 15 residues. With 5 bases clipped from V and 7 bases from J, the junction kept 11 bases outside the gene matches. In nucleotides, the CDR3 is TGTGCCAGCAGCCCAACGACAGGGAAGGAACAGCCCCAGCATTTT. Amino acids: CASSPTTGKEQPQHF.

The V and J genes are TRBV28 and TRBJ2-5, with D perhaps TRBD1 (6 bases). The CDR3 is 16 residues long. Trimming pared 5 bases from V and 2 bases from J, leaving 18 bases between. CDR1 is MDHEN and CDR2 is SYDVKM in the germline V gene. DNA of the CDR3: TGTGCCAGCAGTCGGCCGGGACAATTTGTACAAGAGACCCAGTACTTC. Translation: CASSRPGQFVQETQYF.

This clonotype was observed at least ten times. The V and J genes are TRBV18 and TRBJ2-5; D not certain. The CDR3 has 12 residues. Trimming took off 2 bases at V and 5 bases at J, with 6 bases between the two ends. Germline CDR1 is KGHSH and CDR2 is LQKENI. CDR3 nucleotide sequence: TGTGCCAGCTCACCATATGAGGAGACCCAGTACTTC. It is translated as CASSPYEETQYF. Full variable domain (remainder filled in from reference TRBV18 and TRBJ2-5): NAGVMQNPRHLVRRRGQEARLRCSPMKGHSHVYWYRQLPEEGLKFMVYLQKENIIDESGMPKERFSAEFPKEGPSILRIQQVVRGDSAAYFCASSPYEETQYFGPGTRLLVL.

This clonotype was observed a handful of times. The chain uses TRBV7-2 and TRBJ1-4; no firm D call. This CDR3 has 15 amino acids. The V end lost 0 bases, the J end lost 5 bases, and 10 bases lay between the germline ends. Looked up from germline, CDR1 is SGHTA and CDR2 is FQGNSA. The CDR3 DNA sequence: TGTGCCAGCAGCTTAGCGAGAGGGCGGAATGAAAAACTGTTTTTT. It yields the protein CASSLARGRNEKLFF.

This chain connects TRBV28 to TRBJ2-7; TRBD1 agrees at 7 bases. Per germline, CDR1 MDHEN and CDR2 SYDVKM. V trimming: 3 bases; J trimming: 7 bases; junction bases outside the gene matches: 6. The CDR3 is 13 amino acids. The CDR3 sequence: CASSLGQPGEQYF. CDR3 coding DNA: TGTGCCAGCAGTTTGGGACAGCCGGGGGAGCAGTACTTC.

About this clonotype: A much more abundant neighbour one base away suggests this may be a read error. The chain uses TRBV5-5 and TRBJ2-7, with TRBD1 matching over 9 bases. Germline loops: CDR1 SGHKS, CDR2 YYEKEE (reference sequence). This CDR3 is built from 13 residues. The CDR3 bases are TGTGCCAGCAACCCGACAGGGGGGAGCGAGCAGGACTTC. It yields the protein CASNPTGGSEQDF. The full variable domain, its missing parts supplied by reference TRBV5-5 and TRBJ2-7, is DAGVTQSPTHLIKTRGQQVTLRCSPISGHKSVSWYQQVLGQGPQFIFQYYEKEERGRGNFPDRFSARQFPNYSSELNVNALLLGDSALYLCASNPTGGSEQDFGPGTRLTVT.

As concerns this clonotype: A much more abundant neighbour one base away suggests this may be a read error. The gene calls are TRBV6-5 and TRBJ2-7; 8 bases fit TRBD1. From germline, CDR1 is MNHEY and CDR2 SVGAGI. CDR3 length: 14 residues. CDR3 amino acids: CACRQQGGRFEQYF. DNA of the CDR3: TGTGCCTGCAGGCAACAGGGGGGTCGATTCGAGCAGTACTTC.